This passage covers 20 T cell receptor beta chains from one sample sequenced in a study of CD8+CD57+ T cells in acquired aplastic anemia (dated by TCRdb to 2017 to 2018). The instrument was an Illumina HiSeq 2000. Genomic DNA served as template for TCR beta VDJ combination and CDR3 sequence profiling. Using fastp trimming at Q25 and MiXCR clonotype assembly, TCRdb reanalyzed the public sequencing data and kept in-frame beta chains. One record per CDR3 amino acid sequence lists the most common genes and DNA. The sample table contains about 180,000 distinct CDR3 sequences; only one count was recorded for approximately 48% of them. 10% to 15% of the sample belongs to the ten largest clones. Flow cytometry had shown CD8+CD57+ cell expansion in the patients selected for sequencing. Sequenced material: sorted CD4+, CD8+, or CD8+CD57+ T cells (not recorded which) from PBMCs. These receptors came from a human donor with aplastic anemia.

This clonotype showed up many times. CDR3 DNA: TGTGCCAGCAGCTTAGCGGGGCCGGGAGTCACTGAAGCTTTCTTT. Translating gives CASSLAGPGVTEAFF. The V call is TRBV5-5, the J call TRBJ1-1; possible D gene TRBD1, 5 bases. CDR1 and CDR2 (germline): SGHKS, YYEKEE (reference sequence). With 2 bases removed from V and 4 bases from J, the gap between germline ends came to 15 bases. This CDR3 comprises 15 residues.

The J gene is TRBJ2-7, the V gene TRBV24-1, with D perhaps matching TRBD1 (6 bases). The CDR3 runs to 14 residues. Germline V gene sequence: CDR1 KGHDR, CDR2 SFDVKD. Between the trimmed V and J ends, which lost 11 bases and 2 bases, there was a span of 18 bases. The CDR3 protein is CASRAGTPPYEQYF. The CDR3 nucleotides read TGTGCCAGCAGGGCCGGGACACCACCCTACGAGCAGTACTTC.

The sample holds a few counts of this clonotype. The chain employs TRBV20-1 and TRBJ1-6, with TRBD1 matching 8 bases. Germline CDR1 is DFQATT and CDR2 is SNEGSKA (reference sequence). Trimming removed 4 bases from V and 7 bases from J; junction bases left unmatched: 6. The CDR3 is 14 residues long. CDR3 in DNA: TGCAGTGCTACAGGGGGCGCTGGAAATTCACCCCTCCACTTT. As protein: CSATGGAGNSPLHF.

This rearrangement joins TRBV20-1 to TRBJ1-4; D not certain. The CDR3 loop spans 14 amino acids. In germline, CDR1 is DFQATT, CDR2 SNEGSKA (reference sequence). The V end was cut by 5 bases, the J end by 5 bases, with 15 bases between. The CDR3 DNA reads TGCAGTGCTTTCAACCCCGGGAGGAATGAAAAACTGTTTTTT. Translation gives CSAFNPGRNEKLFF.

This clonotype was seen a few times. V usage is TRBV7-9 and J usage is TRBJ2-7, with D possibly being TRBD2 (6 bases). Germline CDR1 reads SEHNR; CDR2 reads FQNEAQ (reference sequence). CDR3 length: 14 residues. V dropped 3 bases and J dropped 3 bases, with 12 bases sitting between them. CDR3 residues: CASSLTGVDYEQYF. As DNA, the CDR3 is TGTGCCAGCAGCTTGACGGGAGTGGACTACGAGCAGTACTTC.

This clonotype occurred a few times. Given a much more abundant clone one base away, this may be a read error. The chain has TRBV20-1 and TRBJ1-2; D is undetermined. Germline CDR1 DFQATT, CDR2 SNEGSKA (reference sequence). The V and J ends lost 6 bases and 5 bases respectively, with 16 bases between them. The CDR3 covers 13 residues. Here the CDR3 DNA reads TGCAGTGCCCCGGTCCGGGGAAGGTATGGCTACACCTTC. Encoded protein: CSAPVRGRYGYTF.

The chain is built from TRBV7-2 and TRBJ2-5; 9 positions agree with TRBD1. In germline, CDR1 is SGHTA, CDR2 FQGNSA. This CDR3 has 13 residues. The ends lost 6 bases at V and 5 bases at J; junction bases unmatched: 4. The DNA of the CDR3 is TGTGCCAGCAGACAGGGGGCCGGGGAGACCCAGTACTTC. As protein: CASRQGAGETQYF.

Ten or more counts support this clonotype. The chain recombines TRBV2 with TRBJ2-7; D is possibly TRBD1 (5 bases). With 4 bases removed from V and 3 bases from J, the gap between germline ends came to 13 bases. This CDR3 spans 14 amino acids. Germline values: CDR1 SNHLY, CDR2 FYNNEI. Written as DNA, the CDR3 is TGTGCCAGCAGTGGACAGAGCCAATACTACGAGCAGTACTTC. Its protein product is CASSGQSQYYEQYF.

This clonotype was observed once. The chain has TRBV12-3 or TRBV12-4 and TRBJ2-5; the D gene is possibly TRBD1 (5 bases). Trimming shortened V by 10 bases and J by 2 bases, and 11 bases separated the two germline ends. This CDR3 has 12 residues. The CDR3 region has the DNA TGTGCCAACAGCTACAGGCAAGAGACCCAGTACTTC. It yields the protein CANSYRQETQYF.

This chain uses TRBV29-1 with TRBJ2-5; D perhaps matches TRBD2 (6 bases). V was shortened by 4 bases and J by 5 bases, with 14 bases between the two germline ends. The CDR3 totals 13 residues. Per the germline V gene, CDR1 is SQVTM and CDR2 is ANQGSEA. CDR3 residues: CSVVGREVETQYF. The CDR3 region has the DNA TGCAGCGTTGTTGGCAGGGAGGTTGAGACCCAGTACTTC. Full variable domain (rest looked up from reference TRBV29-1 and TRBJ2-5): SAVISQKPSRDICQRGTSLTIQCQVDSQVTMMFWYRQQPGQSLTLIATANQGSEATYESGFVIDKFPISRPNLTFSTLTVSNMSPEDSSIYLCSVVGREVETQYFGPGTRLLVL.

The chain links TRBV12-3 or TRBV12-4 to TRBJ1-1; a weak D match, TRBD1 (5 bases). Trimming pared 7 bases from V and 2 bases from J, leaving 14 bases between. This CDR3 region has 14 residues. The CDR3 coding sequence is TGTGCCAGCACCCACGGGGGGACCAACACTGAAGCTTTCTTT. It codes for CASTHGGTNTEAFF.

This clonotype was detected only a few times. The gene calls are TRBV2 and TRBJ1-1; D remains unclear. V lost 7 bases, J lost 0 bases, and 9 bases lay in between. The CDR3 is 13 residues long. The germline V gene has CDR1 SNHLY and CDR2 FYNNEI. Here the CDR3 DNA reads TGTGCCAGCACGCCACTCATGAACACTGAAGCTTTCTTT. Protein sequence: CASTPLMNTEAFF. Filled out from reference TRBV2 and TRBJ1-1, the complete variable domain reads EPEVTQTPSHQVTQMGQEVILRCVPISNHLYFYWYRQILGQKVEFLVSFYNNEISEKSEIFDDQFSVERPDGSNFTLKIRSTKLEDSAMYFCASTPLMNTEAFFGQGTRLTVV.

This rearrangement joins TRBV24-1 to TRBJ2-1; maybe TRBD1 (6 bases). V lost 10 bases and J 8 bases, leaving 23 bases between the germline ends. From germline, CDR1 is KGHDR and CDR2 SFDVKD. This CDR3 has 15 amino acids. CDR3 loop: CATGNRDKFLDEQFF. In DNA, the CDR3 is TGTGCCACTGGGAACCGGGACAAATTCCTCGATGAGCAGTTCTTC.

Ten or more counts support this clonotype. J is TRBJ2-7 and V is TRBV12-3 or TRBV12-4; D remains unclear. Trimming took 5 bases from V and 2 from J, leaving 1 base between them. The CDR3 is made up of 10 amino acids. Here the CDR3 DNA reads TGTGCCAGCAGTACCTACGAGCAGTACTTC. It encodes CASSTYEQYF.

This clonotype was seen more than once but under ten times. This chain joins TRBV2 and TRBJ2-7; TRBD1 matches 7 bases. The CDR3 extends over 15 amino acids. The J segment lost 2 bases and the V segment lost 7 bases, leaving 11 bases of the junction unmatched. CDR1 and CDR2 from the germline V gene are SNHLY and FYNNEI. The CDR3 protein is CASTPRDRLTYEQYF. The CDR3 DNA follows: TGTGCCAGCACTCCCCGGGACAGACTAACCTACGAGCAGTACTTC.

This clonotype was picked up many times. This sequence joins TRBV15 and TRBJ2-1; D is perhaps TRBD1 or TRBD2 (5 bases each). This CDR3 is built from 15 residues. Trimming removed 2 bases from V and 3 bases from J, with 11 bases in between. The germline V gene encodes CDR1 LNHNV and CDR2 YYDKDF (reference sequence). The DNA of the CDR3 is TGTGCCACCAGCAGATACCGGGACGGCTACAATGAGCAGTTCTTC. It specifies CATSRYRDGYNEQFF.

The V call is TRBV20-1, the J call TRBJ2-7, with TRBD2 matching 14 bases. V lost 5 bases and J lost 0; bases outside the gene matches: 9. This CDR3 comprises 17 residues. Looked up from germline, CDR1 is DFQATT and CDR2 is SNEGSKA (reference sequence). The DNA of the CDR3 is TGCAGTGCTTTACTTTCCGGGACTAGCGGGAGCTCCTACGAGCAGTACTTC. Translated, it gives CSALLSGTSGSSYEQYF.

This clonotype was observed at least ten times. V usage is TRBV5-5 and J usage is TRBJ1-4; D is undetermined. CDR1 is SGHKS, CDR2 YYEKEE, per germline (reference sequence). There are 15 residues in the CDR3. V was shortened by 0 bases and J by 0 bases, with 6 bases between the two germline ends. CDR3 amino acids: CASSLDSATNEKLFF. Here the CDR3 DNA reads TGTGCCAGCAGCTTGGACAGCGCAACTAATGAAAAACTGTTTTTT.

The chain carries TRBV7-9 and TRBJ1-5, with a tentative D call TRBD1 (5 bases). CDR1 is SEHNR and CDR2 is FQNEAQ in the germline V gene (reference sequence). The CDR3 sequence is 12 residues long. Trimming took off 5 bases at V and 11 bases at J, with 13 bases between the two ends. CDR3 residues: CASSPGDLAQHF. As DNA, the CDR3 is TGTGCCAGCAGCCCCGGGGACCTCGCCCAGCATTTT.

This clonotype was recorded at least ten times. The V and J genes are TRBV19 and TRBJ1-5; TRBD1 matches at 7 bases. The V gene's germline CDR1 is LNHDA and CDR2 SQIVND (reference sequence). The V segment lost 6 bases and the J segment 7 bases; nucleotides outside the gene matches: 6. This CDR3 contains 13 residues. CDR3 in amino acids: CASRSQGGQPQHF. CDR3 nucleotides: TGTGCCAGTAGGTCCCAAGGGGGCCAGCCCCAGCATTTT.